This paragraph reports one T cell receptor (beta chain). TCRdb re-called the RT-PCR reads through MiXCR, storing one row per CDR3 protein. This table has over 400,000 distinct CDR3 sequences, roughly 17% appearing once. V was clipped by 4 bases and J by 4 bases, with 10 bases between them. The germline V gene has CDR1 GTSNPN and CDR2 SVGIG (reference sequence). This CDR3 is 13 amino acids long. This entry comes from a study of patients and donors after allogeneic stem cell transplantation. This TCR came from a human donor who was either an allogeneic HSCT recipient or a stem cell or donor lymphocyte infusion donor (not recorded which). It is not recorded whose cells these are; they may come from a transplant donor. The sample consisted of blood, either unsorted or a sorted T cell fraction (not recorded which). The chain employs TRBV30 and TRBJ1-4; D is ambiguous. In DNA form, the CDR3 reads TGTGCCTGGAATCGGGCCCTTAATGAAAAACTGTTTTTT. This sequence encodes CAWNRALNEKLFF.